The TCR beta chain under discussion was sequenced for a study of cytomegalovirus exposure and HLA in healthy donors. PCR employed 60 Vbeta and 13 Jbeta primers. This table comes from immunoSEQ multiplex PCR, and its TCRdb copy is limited to in-frame clones, with some not included. The repertoire holds about 190,000 clones, with roughly 87% as singletons. The CDR3 runs 15 residues. V was pared by 3 bases and J by 3 bases, with 13 bases between. CDR1 SGHNT and CDR2 YYREEE come from the germline V gene (reference sequence). This chain links TRBV5-4 with TRBJ1-3; D not resolved. The clonotype comes from a boy between 2 and 10 years old in good health and CMV-seronegative. Sample: PBMCs. The CDR3 DNA sequence: TGTGCCAGCAGCTCTGGCCACGGGATTGGAAACACCATATATTTT. Translation gives CASSSGHGIGNTIYF.